The next 19 T cell receptor beta chains were all read from a single sample in a study of T cell responses to AZD1222 COVID-19 vaccine. TCRdb's copy holds only in-frame clones and misses some; the assay was immunoSEQ multiplex PCR. The table records under 35,000 clones, around nine tenths of them present only once. This specimen consisted of peripheral blood, obtained on day 0 of AZD1222 vaccination. The receptors originated from an adult in good health.

This clone was found once. The chain carries TRBV5-1 and TRBJ2-1; D possibly corresponds to TRBD2 (7 bases). The CDR3 is 18 residues long. CDR1 SGHRS and CDR2 YFSETQ come from the germline V gene. Trimming left V 0 bases short and J 5 bases short, with 21 bases between. This CDR3 is CASSLVGVGASGNNEQFF. Written as DNA, the CDR3 is TGCGCCAGCAGCTTGGTTGGAGTGGGGGCTAGCGGTAACAATGAGCAGTTCTTC.

The chain carries TRBV24-1 and TRBJ2-1; 11 positions match TRBD1. The V and J ends lost 9 bases and 5 bases, in that order; junction bases with no gene match: 14. The germline V gene encodes CDR1 KGHDR and CDR2 SFDVKD. CDR3 length equals 17 residues. CDR3 in amino acids: CATSRSGTGGRHNEQFF. As DNA, the CDR3 is TGTGCCACCTCCAGGTCAGGGACAGGGGGGCGACACAATGAGCAGTTCTTC.

This rearrangement joins TRBV18 to TRBJ1-4; D not certain. Germline V gene data show CDR1 as KGHSH and CDR2 as LQKENI. V was clipped by 2 bases and J by 7 bases, with 17 bases between them. The CDR3 runs 16 residues. This chain's CDR3 is CASSPSLRDGVEKLFF. CDR3 in DNA: TGTGCCAGCTCACCAAGTTTGCGAGACGGGGTTGAAAAACTGTTTTTT.

The V call is TRBV7-2, the J call TRBJ2-1; TRBD2 aligns across 15 bases. Germline CDR1 reads SGHTA; CDR2 reads FQGNSA. The CDR3 is made up of 18 amino acids. The trim removed 0 bases at V and 4 bases at J, leaving 4 bases unmatched. The CDR3 DNA is TGTGCCAGCAGCTTAGCCCCCGGGACTAGCGGGAGGTACAATGAGCAGTTCTTC. Its translation is CASSLAPGTSGRYNEQFF.

V usage is TRBV19 and J usage is TRBJ1-5, with 11 bases fitting TRBD1. Germline-derived CDR1 and CDR2 are LNHDA and SQIVND (reference sequence). After removal of 7 bases from V and 10 bases from J, the junction contained 12 bases not matched to a gene. The CDR3 has 15 residues. This chain's CDR3 is CASTNRDRGFRPQHF. The DNA of the CDR3 is TGTGCCAGTACCAATCGGGACAGGGGGTTTCGACCCCAGCATTTT.

This sequence joins TRBV6-4 and TRBJ1-2; possible D gene TRBD1, 6 bases. The germline V gene has CDR1 MRHNA and CDR2 SNTAGT. Trimming removed 6 bases at V and 6 bases at J, with 26 bases between. The CDR3 runs 17 residues. The CDR3 sequence is CASRGDRLWGRVDGYTF. CDR3 DNA sequence: TGTGCCAGCAGAGGCGACCGTTTATGGGGGCGCGTCGATGGCTACACCTTC.

This rearrangement joins TRBV2 to TRBJ1-1; D is unresolved. Trimming pared 6 bases from V and 3 bases from J, leaving 5 bases between. CDR1 SNHLY and CDR2 FYNNEI come from the germline V gene. This CDR3 contains 11 residues. The CDR3 loop reads CASRFDTEAFF. DNA for the CDR3: TGTGCCAGCAGATTCGACACTGAAGCTTTCTTT.

The chain couples TRBV9 to TRBJ2-2; no reliable D call. There are 15 residues in the CDR3. CDR1 is SGDLS, CDR2 YYNGEE, per germline. With 4 bases removed from V and 3 bases from J, the gap between germline ends came to 13 bases. The CDR3 loop is CASSFGSDHTGELFF. CDR3 bases: TGTGCCAGCAGCTTTGGGTCAGACCACACCGGGGAGCTGTTTTTT.

The chain combines TRBV19 with TRBJ1-5; D possibly corresponds to TRBD1 (6 bases). V was pared by 3 bases and J by 7 bases, with 16 bases between. The CDR3 contains 15 residues. The germline CDR1 and CDR2 sequences are LNHDA and SQIVND (reference sequence). CDR3: CASSILNRVDQPQHF. CDR3 coding DNA: TGTGCCAGTAGTATTCTAAACAGGGTTGACCAGCCCCAGCATTTT.

This clone occurred once. The CDR3 spells CASSYTDTEAFF. Here the CDR3 DNA reads TGTGCCAGCTCCTACACTGACACTGAAGCTTTCTTT. The chain uses TRBV18 and TRBJ1-1; no definite D call. V dropped 6 bases and J dropped 3 bases, with 8 bases sitting between them. This CDR3 is 12 amino acids long. Germline assignment: CDR1 KGHSH and CDR2 LQKENI. Complete variable domain (other parts from reference TRBV18 and TRBJ1-1): NAGVMQNPRHLVRRRGQEARLRCSPMKGHSHVYWYRQLPEEGLKFMVYLQKENIIDESGMPKERFSAEFPKEGPSILRIQQVVRGDSAAYFCASSYTDTEAFFGQGTRLTVV.

The rearrangement joins TRBV28 to TRBJ1-2; no definite D call. Germline loops: CDR1 MDHEN, CDR2 SYDVKM. V was pared by 4 bases and J by 4 bases, with 16 bases between. This CDR3 has 15 residues. CDR3 residues: CASSSSGAEGYGYTF. In DNA form, the CDR3 reads TGTGCCAGCAGTTCCTCGGGAGCGGAGGGCTATGGCTACACCTTC.

This rearrangement joins TRBV2 to TRBJ2-7; TRBD1 aligns across 8 bases. CDR1 and CDR2 from the germline V gene are SNHLY and FYNNEI. V lost 1 base, J lost 4 bases, and 3 bases stayed unmatched. The CDR3 covers 14 residues. This CDR3 reads CASSEGQGLYEQYF. The CDR3 nucleotides read TGTGCCAGCAGTGAAGGACAGGGGTTATACGAGCAGTACTTC. The full variable domain, with the rest looked up from reference TRBV2 and TRBJ2-7, is EPEVTQTPSHQVTQMGQEVILRCVPISNHLYFYWYRQILGQKVEFLVSFYNNEISEKSEIFDDQFSVERPDGSNFTLKIRSTKLEDSAMYFCASSEGQGLYEQYFGPGTRLTVT.

The chain uses TRBV9 and TRBJ2-2; maybe TRBD2 (6 bases). The V end was cut by 4 bases, the J end by 0 bases, with 13 bases between. The CDR3 runs 16 residues. Germline lookup yields CDR1 SGDLS and CDR2 YYNGEE. The CDR3 DNA follows: TGTGCCAGCAGCTTCTCGACGGGAGCGAACACCGGGGAGCTGTTTTTT. Translation gives CASSFSTGANTGELFF.

This sequence joins TRBV6-2 or TRBV6-3 and TRBJ2-7, with unresolved D. The CDR3 is 14 amino acids. Trimming took off 2 bases at V and 0 bases at J, with 8 bases between the two ends. CDR1 and CDR2 (germline): MNHEY, SVGEGT. CDR3 nucleotide sequence: TGTGCCAGCAGTTACCTGGTCCCCTCCTACGAGCAGTACTTC. Its translation is CASSYLVPSYEQYF.

The chain joins TRBV9 to TRBJ1-1, with TRBD1 as a possible D gene (5 bases). Germline CDR1 SGDLS, CDR2 YYNGEE. The CDR3 runs to 14 residues. Deletions cut 1 base from V and 3 bases from J, with 10 bases between. The CDR3 reads CASSVSPGDTEAFF. DNA for the CDR3: TGTGCCAGCAGCGTAAGTCCGGGGGACACTGAAGCTTTCTTT.

V is TRBV5-1 and J is TRBJ2-3; TRBD2 matches at 10 bases. CDR3 size: 18 residues. The V segment lost 4 bases and the J segment 4 bases; nucleotides outside the gene matches: 15. Germline lookup yields CDR1 SGHRS and CDR2 YFSETQ. CDR3 bases: TGCGCCAGCAGCCAAGCGGTTGGGAGCGGGGGGGCGGCAGATACGCAGTATTTT. Translation gives CASSQAVGSGGAADTQYF. The whole variable domain, remainder taken from reference TRBV5-1 and TRBJ2-3, is KAGVTQTPRYLIKTRGQQVTLSCSPISGHRSVSWYQQTPGQGLQFLFEYFSETQRNKGNFPGRFSGRQFSNSRSEMNVSTLELGDSALYLCASSQAVGSGGAADTQYFGPGTRLTVL.

The chain couples TRBV6-6 to TRBJ2-5, with TRBD2 matching over 8 bases. Germline V gives CDR1 MNHNY, CDR2 SVGAGI (reference sequence). This CDR3 contains 15 residues. V shed 2 bases, J shed 6 bases, and the junction held 8 bases outside the gene matches. The CDR3 spells CASSYAGGPEQTQYF. The CDR3 nucleotides are TGTGCCAGCAGTTACGCGGGGGGCCCCGAGCAGACCCAGTACTTC.

This chain uses TRBV28 with TRBJ1-5, with a weak D call TRBD1 (5 bases). Trimming left V 5 bases short and J 5 bases short, with 7 bases between. This CDR3 comprises 12 residues. Germline CDR1 MDHEN, CDR2 SYDVKM. The CDR3 sequence is CASSPGDQPQHF. The CDR3 DNA is TGTGCCAGCAGTCCGGGGGATCAGCCCCAGCATTTT.

The chain carries TRBV7-3 and TRBJ2-1, with 16 bases matching TRBD2. The CDR3 is 18 residues long. With V trimmed by 3 bases and J by 4 bases, 6 bases remained unmatched. In germline, CDR1 is SGHTA, CDR2 FQGTGA. The CDR3 DNA reads TGTGCCAGCAGCTTGAAGGGACTAGCGGGAGGGGTATACAATGAGCAGTTCTTC. Its protein product is CASSLKGLAGGVYNEQFF.